The rows below give T cell receptor beta chains drawn from one sample of a study of blood T cell repertoires in COVID-19. The assay was immunoSEQ multiplex PCR, and TCRdb's table has in-frame clones only and misses some. This table has approximately 180,000 clones, approximately 92% appearing once. Sequenced: PBMCs or T cells enriched from blood (not recorded which). The origin of the receptors is a woman aged 35 to 49 with acute COVID-19. Both conserved end residues are part of each CDR3. Each record gives: J gene, V gene, clone size, D gene, CDR3 protein, CDR3 DNA. The D gene is left open where the match is weak. Only some rows state a clone size, as once, few, many or a class for expanded clones.

>TRBJ1-5|TRBV19|NA|NA
CASSPLTGSNQPQHF
TGTGCCAGTAGTCCCCTGACGGGTAGCAATCAGCCCCAGCATTTT
>TRBJ2-7|TRBV11-2|NA|NA
CASSPYPRSYEQYF
TGTGCCAGCAGCCCCTACCCCCGATCCTACGAGCAGTACTTC
>TRBJ2-7|TRBV12-5|NA|TRBD1
CASGSWDSSYEQYF
TGTGCTAGTGGTTCGTGGGACAGCTCCTACGAGCAGTACTTC
>TRBJ1-5|TRBV2|NA|NA
CASRKQGNQPQHF
TGTGCCAGCAGAAAACAGGGAAATCAGCCCCAGCATTTT
>TRBJ2-6|TRBV18|NA|NA
CASSPYEGSGANVLTF
TGTGCCAGCTCACCCTACGAGGGTTCCGGGGCCAACGTCCTGACTTTC
>TRBJ1-2|TRBV3-1/TRBV3-2|NA|NA
CASSQERGRGTYGYTF
TGTGCCAGCAGCCAAGAACGGGGCAGGGGAACCTATGGCTACACCTTC
>TRBJ1-6|TRBV4-1|NA|NA
CASSREGANSYNSPLHF
TGCGCCAGCAGCCGGGAAGGGGCAAACTCCTATAATTCACCCCTCCACTTT
>TRBJ2-6|TRBV7-9|NA|NA
CASSFRDTFSGANVLTF
TGTGCCAGCAGCTTCCGGGACACTTTTTCTGGGGCCAACGTCCTGACTTTC
>TRBJ1-1|TRBV16|NA|NA
CASSLAGWNTEAFF
TGTGCCAGCAGCCTTGCAGGCTGGAACACTGAAGCTTTCTTT
>TRBJ2-1|TRBV18|NA|TRBD2
CASSPGTSGYNEQFF
TGTGCCAGCTCACCAGGGACTAGCGGATACAATGAGCAGTTCTTC
>TRBJ2-7|TRBV11-2|NA|NA
CASSLVGEAYEQYF
TGTGCCAGCAGCTTAGTTGGGGAGGCCTACGAGCAGTACTTC
>TRBJ1-5|TRBV10-1|NA|NA
CARTGYSNQPQHF
TGCGCCAGGACGGGGTATAGCAATCAGCCCCAGCATTTT
>TRBJ2-7|TRBV12-3/TRBV12-4|NA|NA
CASRGTPTYEQYF
TGTGCCAGCAGGGGGACACCGACCTACGAGCAGTACTTC
>TRBJ1-4|TRBV4-1|NA|NA
CASSQDGRFPGHEKLFF
TGCGCCAGCAGCCAAGATGGCAGGTTCCCAGGTCATGAAAAACTGTTTTTT
>TRBJ2-3|TRBV4-3|NA|TRBD2
CASSQGVLLTSGMGTDTQYF
TGCGCCAGCAGCCAAGGGGTACTGCTCACTAGCGGGATGGGCACAGATACGCAGTATTTT
>TRBJ2-2|TRBV9|NA|NA
CASSPGDGIGELFF
TGTGCCAGCAGCCCAGGGGATGGGATCGGGGAGCTGTTTTTT
>TRBJ2-1|TRBV8-1|NA|NA
CGSASAARRPPLVINEQFF
TGTGGCAGTGCATCCGCAGCCCGAAGACCCCCGCTAGTCATCAATGAGCAGTTCTTC
>TRBJ1-2|TRBV30|NA|NA
CAWTPPGGGYGYTF
TGTGCCTGGACTCCCCCCGGGGGGGGCTATGGCTACACCTTC
>TRBJ1-5|TRBV15|NA|NA
CATSRDRGYQPQHF
TGTGCCACCAGCAGAGACAGGGGTTACCAGCCCCAGCATTTT
>TRBJ2-7|TRBV7-2|NA|NA
CASSLVPLGRTYEQYF
TGTGCCAGCAGCTTAGTTCCCCTTGGCAGGACCTACGAGCAGTACTTC
>TRBJ2-1|TRBV7-9|once|NA
CASSLSGRVRDEQFF
TGTGCCAGCAGCTTATCCGGGAGAGTCAGGGATGAGCAGTTCTTC
>TRBJ2-1|TRBV27|NA|TRBD2
CASSPPGLAGVNEQFF
TGTGCCAGCAGTCCACCGGGACTAGCGGGAGTTAATGAGCAGTTCTTC